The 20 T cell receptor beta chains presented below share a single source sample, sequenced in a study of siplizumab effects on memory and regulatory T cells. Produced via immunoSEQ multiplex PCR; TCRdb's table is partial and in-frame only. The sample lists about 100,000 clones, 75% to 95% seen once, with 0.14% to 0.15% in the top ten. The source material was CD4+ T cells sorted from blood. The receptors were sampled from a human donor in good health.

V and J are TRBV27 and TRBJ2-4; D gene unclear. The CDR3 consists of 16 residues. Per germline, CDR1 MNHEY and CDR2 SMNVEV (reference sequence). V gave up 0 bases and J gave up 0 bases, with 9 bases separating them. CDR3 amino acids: CASSLSKGLAKNIQYF. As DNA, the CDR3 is TGTGCCAGCAGTTTATCAAAAGGTCTAGCCAAAAACATTCAGTACTTC.

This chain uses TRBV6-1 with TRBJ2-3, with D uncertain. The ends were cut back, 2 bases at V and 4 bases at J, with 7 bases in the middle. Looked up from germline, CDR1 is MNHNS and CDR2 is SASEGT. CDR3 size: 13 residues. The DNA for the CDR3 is TGTGCCAGCAGTGAAAGGATGTCAGATACGCAGTATTTT. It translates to CASSERMSDTQYF.

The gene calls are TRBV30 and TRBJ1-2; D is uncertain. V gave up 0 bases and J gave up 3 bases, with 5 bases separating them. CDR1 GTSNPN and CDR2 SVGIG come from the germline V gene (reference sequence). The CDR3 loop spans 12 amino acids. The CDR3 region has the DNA TGTGCCTGGAGTGTTCCGGACTATGGCTACACCTTC. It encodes CAWSVPDYGYTF.

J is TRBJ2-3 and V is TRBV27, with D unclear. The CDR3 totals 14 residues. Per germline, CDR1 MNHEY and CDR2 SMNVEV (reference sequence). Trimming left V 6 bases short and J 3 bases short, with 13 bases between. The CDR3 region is CASSQRSSTDTQYF. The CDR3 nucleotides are TGTGCCAGCAGCCAAAGGAGCTCGACAGATACGCAGTATTTT.

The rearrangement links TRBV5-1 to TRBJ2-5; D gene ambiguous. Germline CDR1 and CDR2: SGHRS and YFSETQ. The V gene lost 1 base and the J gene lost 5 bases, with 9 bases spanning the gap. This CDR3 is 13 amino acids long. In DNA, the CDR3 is TGCGCCAGCAGCTTGTATATGGGGGAGACCCAGTACTTC. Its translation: CASSLYMGETQYF. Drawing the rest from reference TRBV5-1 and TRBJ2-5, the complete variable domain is KAGVTQTPRYLIKTRGQQVTLSCSPISGHRSVSWYQQTPGQGLQFLFEYFSETQRNKGNFPGRFSGRQFSNSRSEMNVSTLELGDSALYLCASSLYMGETQYFGPGTRLLVL.

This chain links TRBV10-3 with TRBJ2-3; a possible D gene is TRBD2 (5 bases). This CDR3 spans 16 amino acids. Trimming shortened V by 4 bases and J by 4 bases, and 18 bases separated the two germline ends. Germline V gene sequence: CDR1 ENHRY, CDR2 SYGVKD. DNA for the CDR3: TGTGCCATCAGTGTTGGGCGGGCAGTTAGAGCAGATACGCAGTATTTT. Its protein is CAISVGRAVRADTQYF.

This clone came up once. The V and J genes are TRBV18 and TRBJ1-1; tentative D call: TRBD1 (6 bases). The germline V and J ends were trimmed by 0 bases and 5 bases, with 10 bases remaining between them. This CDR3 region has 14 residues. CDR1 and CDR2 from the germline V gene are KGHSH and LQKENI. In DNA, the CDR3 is TGTGCCAGCTCACCACCCCAGGGGCGGACTGAAGCTTTCTTT. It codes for CASSPPQGRTEAFF.

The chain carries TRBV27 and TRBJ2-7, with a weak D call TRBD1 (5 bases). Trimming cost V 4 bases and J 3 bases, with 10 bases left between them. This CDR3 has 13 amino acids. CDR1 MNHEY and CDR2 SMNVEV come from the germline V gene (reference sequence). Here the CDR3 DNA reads TGTGCCAGCAGTTCAGGGATAGGCTACGAGCAGTACTTC. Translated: CASSSGIGYEQYF.

CDR3: CASSFGTVNTF. CDR3 coding DNA: TGTGCCAGCAGCTTCGGGACAGTGAACACCTTC. The chain carries TRBV5-6 and TRBJ1-2; 7 positions match TRBD1. The V gene's germline CDR1 is SGHDT and CDR2 YYEEEE. V gave up 2 bases and J gave up 12 bases; unmatched junction bases: 4. The CDR3 runs to 11 residues. Drawing the rest from reference TRBV5-6 and TRBJ1-2, the complete variable domain is DAGVTQSPTHLIKTRGQQVTLRCSPKSGHDTVSWYQQALGQGPQFIFQYYEEEERQRGNFPDRFSGHQFPNYSSELNVNALLLGDSALYLCASSFGTVNTFGSGTRLTVV.

The CDR3, as DNA: TGTGCCAGCAGCTCGGGAGCGGGGAGCACAGATACGCAGTATTTT. It yields the protein CASSSGAGSTDTQYF. J is TRBJ2-3 and V is TRBV7-9, with 7 bases lining up with TRBD2. The J segment lost 0 bases and the V segment lost 4 bases, leaving 4 bases of the junction unmatched. The CDR3 spans 15 residues. Germline CDR1 is SEHNR and CDR2 is FQNEAQ (reference sequence).

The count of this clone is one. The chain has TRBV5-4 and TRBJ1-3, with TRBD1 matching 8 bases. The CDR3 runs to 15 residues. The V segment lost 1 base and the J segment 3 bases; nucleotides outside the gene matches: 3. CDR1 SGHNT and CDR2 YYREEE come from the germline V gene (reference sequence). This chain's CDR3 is CASSLFDRGGNTIYF. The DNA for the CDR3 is TGTGCCAGCAGCTTGTTCGACAGGGGTGGAAACACCATATATTTT. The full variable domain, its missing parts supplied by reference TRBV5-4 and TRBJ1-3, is ETGVTQSPTHLIKTRGQQVTLRCSSQSGHNTVSWYQQALGQGPQFIFQYYREEENGRGNFPPRFSGLQFPNYSSELNVNALELDDSALYLCASSLFDRGGNTIYFGEGSWLTVV.

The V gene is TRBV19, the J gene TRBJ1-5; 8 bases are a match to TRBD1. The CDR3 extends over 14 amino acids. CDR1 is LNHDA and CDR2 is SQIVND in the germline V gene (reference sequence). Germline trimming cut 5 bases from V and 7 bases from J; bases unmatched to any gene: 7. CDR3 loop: CASSATGVGQPQHF. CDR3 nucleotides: TGTGCCAGTAGTGCGACAGGGGTCGGGCAGCCCCAGCATTTT.

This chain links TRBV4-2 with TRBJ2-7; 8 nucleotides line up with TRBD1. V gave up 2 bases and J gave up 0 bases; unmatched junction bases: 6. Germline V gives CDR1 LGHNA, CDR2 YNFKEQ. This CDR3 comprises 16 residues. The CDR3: CASSQSDRESSYEQYF. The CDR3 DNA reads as TGTGCCAGCAGCCAATCGGACAGGGAAAGCTCCTACGAGCAGTACTTC.

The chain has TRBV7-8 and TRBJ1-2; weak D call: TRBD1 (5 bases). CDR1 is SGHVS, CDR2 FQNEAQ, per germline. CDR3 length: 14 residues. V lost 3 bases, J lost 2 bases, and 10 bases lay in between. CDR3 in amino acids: CASSLKGPNYGYTF. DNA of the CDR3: TGTGCCAGCAGCTTGAAGGGACCCAACTATGGCTACACCTTC.

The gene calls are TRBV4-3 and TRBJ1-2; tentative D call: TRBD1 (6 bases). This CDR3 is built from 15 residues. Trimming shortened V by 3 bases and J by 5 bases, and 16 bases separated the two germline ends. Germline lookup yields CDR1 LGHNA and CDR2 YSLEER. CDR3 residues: CASSHDQGQTYGYTF. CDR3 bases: TGCGCCAGCAGCCACGACCAGGGACAAACTTATGGCTACACCTTC.

CDR3 bases: TGCAGCGTTGACGGCGGGGGGACCGTGGGGCAGTATTTT. It specifies CSVDGGGTVGQYF. The rearrangement joins TRBV29-1 to TRBJ2-3; 8 positions match TRBD2. With 3 bases clipped from V and 11 bases from J, the junction kept 10 bases outside the gene matches. CDR1 is SQVTM and CDR2 is ANQGSEA in the germline V gene. The CDR3 length is 13 residues.

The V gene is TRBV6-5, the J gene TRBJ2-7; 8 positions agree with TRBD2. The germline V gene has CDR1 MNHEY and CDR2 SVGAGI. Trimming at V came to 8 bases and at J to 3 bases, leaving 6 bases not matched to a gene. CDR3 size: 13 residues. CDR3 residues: CASRLAHSYEQYF. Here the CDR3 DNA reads TGTGCCAGCCGACTAGCGCACAGCTACGAGCAGTACTTC.

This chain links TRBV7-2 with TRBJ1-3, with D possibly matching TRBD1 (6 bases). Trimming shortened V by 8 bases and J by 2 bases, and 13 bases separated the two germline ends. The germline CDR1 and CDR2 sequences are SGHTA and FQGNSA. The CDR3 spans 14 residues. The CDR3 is CASSWPGAGNTIYF. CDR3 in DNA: TGTGCCAGCTCCTGGCCAGGGGCTGGAAACACCATATATTTT. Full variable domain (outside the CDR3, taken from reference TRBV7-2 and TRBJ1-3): GAGVSQSPSNKVTEKGKDVELRCDPISGHTALYWYRQSLGQGLEFLIYFQGNSAPDKSGLPSDRFSAERTGGSVSTLTIQRTQQEDSAVYLCASSWPGAGNTIYFGEGSWLTVV.

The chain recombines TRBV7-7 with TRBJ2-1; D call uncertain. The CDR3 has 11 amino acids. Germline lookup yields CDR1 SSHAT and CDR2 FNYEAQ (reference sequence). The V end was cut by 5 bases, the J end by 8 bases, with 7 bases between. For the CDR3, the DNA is TGTGCCAGCAGCAAGGGCGATGAGCAGTTCTTC. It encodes CASSKGDEQFF.

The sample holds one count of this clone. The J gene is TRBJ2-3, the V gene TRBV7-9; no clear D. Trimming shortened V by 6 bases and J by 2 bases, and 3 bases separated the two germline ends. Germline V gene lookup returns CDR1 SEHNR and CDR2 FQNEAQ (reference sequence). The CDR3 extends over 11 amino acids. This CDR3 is CASRYTDTQYF. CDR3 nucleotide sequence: TGTGCCAGCAGATACACAGATACGCAGTATTTT.